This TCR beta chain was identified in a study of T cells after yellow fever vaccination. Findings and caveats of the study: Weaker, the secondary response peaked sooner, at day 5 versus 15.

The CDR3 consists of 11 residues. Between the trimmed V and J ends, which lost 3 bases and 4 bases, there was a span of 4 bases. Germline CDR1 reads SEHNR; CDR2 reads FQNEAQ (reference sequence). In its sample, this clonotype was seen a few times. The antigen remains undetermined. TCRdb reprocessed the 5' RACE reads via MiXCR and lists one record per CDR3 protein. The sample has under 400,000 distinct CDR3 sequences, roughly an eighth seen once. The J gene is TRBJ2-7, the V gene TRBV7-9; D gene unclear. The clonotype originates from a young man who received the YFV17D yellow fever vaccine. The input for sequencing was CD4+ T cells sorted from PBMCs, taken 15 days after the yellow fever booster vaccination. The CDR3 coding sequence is TGTGCCAGCAGCTTTGAATACGAGCAGTACTTC. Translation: CASSFEYEQYF.